This T cell receptor beta chain was retrieved from a study of cytomegalovirus exposure and HLA in healthy donors. Study overall: Sequencing of 180 million or so T cells in an earlier analysis found approximately 120 million unique TCR beta sequences.

With 60 Vbeta and 13 Jbeta primers, the PCR was carried out. The repertoire was sequenced with immunoSEQ multiplex PCR; TCRdb's copy has only in-frame clones and lacks some. The sample lists around 170,000 clones, approximately 80% occurring once. Broader study findings: With further analysis later on, most CMV-associated TCR beta chains appeared HLA-restricted. Previous analysis showed most TCR beta V segments were productive about 87% or about 30% of the time. A further, later analysis showed that HLA-associated TCR beta chains (compared with equally common others) were more clonally expanded.

On this clone: Its antigen is undetermined.

This CDR3 region has 23 residues. The receptor comes from a man aged 55 to 70 in good health and CMV-seronegative. Specimen: PBMCs. The chain links TRBV12-2 to TRBJ1-3; the table's D call TRBD1 went unverified against the DNA. TRBV12-2 is tagged as a pseudogene. The CDR3 coding sequence is TGTGCAAGTCGCCTTAGCGGTCCTTGGTCGGACAGGGCCAACTCCTGCTCTGGAAACACCATATATTTT. Residues: CASRLSGPWSDRANSCSGNTIYF.